Listed below are T cell receptor beta chains from one sample, sequenced in a study of blood T cells in healthy people across ages. MiXCR, applied by TCRdb to the 5' RACE reads, yields one record per CDR3 protein. The table has about 1.6 million distinct CDR3 sequences, about 35% seen once. The source material was blood. The receptors were sampled from a woman in her 30s in good health. CDR3s include the opening cysteine and the closing phenylalanine or tryptophan. A D gene is named only where the DNA matches it firmly. Not every row has a clone size; where given, it reads once, few, many or a size class.

J gene | D gene | V gene | clone size | CDR3 length | CDR3 DNA | CDR3 protein
TRBJ1-5 | - | TRBV3-1 | - | 13 | TGTGCCAGCAACCAAGGCGGCGGGACTTCCCAGCATTTT | CASNQGGGTSQHF
TRBJ2-1 | TRBD1 | TRBV5-5 | - | 14 | TGTGCCAGCACCATGCAGGGGGCATCAAATGAGCAGTTCTTC | CASTMQGASNEQFF
TRBJ1-2 | TRBD1 | TRBV12-3/TRBV12-4 | - | 15 | TGTGCCAGCAGTGCCCAACCGGGACAGGGAGGCGGCTACACCTTC | CASSAQPGQGGGYTF
TRBJ1-1 | - | TRBV7-9 | - | 14 | TGTGCCAGCAGCCTAGGGCTCCGGGTCACTGAAGCTTTCTTT | CASSLGLRVTEAFF
TRBJ1-6 | - | TRBV15 | - | 16 | TGTGCCACCAGCAGAGGAACGCCCGCACGAGGTTCACCCCTCCACTTT | CATSRGTPARGSPLHF
TRBJ1-1 | - | TRBV5-1 | - | 13 | TGCGCCAGCAGCCACACTGGAGGTCATGAAGCTTTCTTT | CASSHTGGHEAFF
TRBJ1-1 | TRBD1 | TRBV7-9 | - | 17 | TGTGCCAGCAGCTTAGGTCGGACAGGGAAGGGGGACTTTGAAGCTTTCTTT | CASSLGRTGKGDFEAFF
TRBJ2-1 | TRBD2 | TRBV6-5 | - | 16 | TGTGCCAGCAGGTTAACCGGGACTAGCGGGTACAATGGGCAGTTCTTC | CASRLTGTSGYNGQFF
TRBJ2-5 | TRBD1 | TRBV12-3/TRBV12-4 | - | 16 | TGTGCCAGCAGTTCCCGGGACAGGGGGCGCCGGGAGACCCAGTACTTC | CASSSRDRGRRETQYF
TRBJ2-5 | - | TRBV4-2 | many | 13 | TGTGCCAGCAGCCAAGTACTCGGAGAGACCCAGTACTTC | CASSQVLGETQYF
TRBJ2-7 | - | TRBV28 | - | 13 | TGTGCCAGCAGTTTTAACAGGCCCTACGAGCAGTACTTC | CASSFNRPYEQYF
TRBJ1-6 | - | TRBV28 | few | 14 | TGTGCCAGCAGTTTCGAACGGATTAATTCACCCCTCCACTTT | CASSFERINSPLHF
TRBJ2-1 | TRBD1 | TRBV5-1 | few | 15 | TGCGCCAGCAGCCGACAGGGAGACTCCTACAATGAGCAGTTCTTC | CASSRQGDSYNEQFF
TRBJ2-2 | - | TRBV29-1 | - | 15 | TGCAGCGTTCATGGCCGGGACGGGATTGGCGGGGAGCTGTTTTTT | CSVHGRDGIGGELFF
TRBJ2-1 | - | TRBV5-1 | - | 17 | TGCGCCAGCAGCCCTTTGGGGGGCAAGCTCTCCTACAATGAGCAGTTCTTC | CASSPLGGKLSYNEQFF
TRBJ1-1 | - | TRBV29-1 | - | 13 | TGCAGCCCGCTCCGGACAAGGGGCGCTGAAGCTTTCTTT | CSPLRTRGAEAFF
TRBJ1-4 | - | TRBV20-1 | few | 14 | TGCAGTGCTAGGCAGGGAACGGCTAATGAAAAACTGTTTTTT | CSARQGTANEKLFF
TRBJ2-3 | - | TRBV20-1 | few | 16 | TGCAGTGCTAGAGTCCCGCACAACCACGACACAGATACGCAGTATTTT | CSARVPHNHDTDTQYF
TRBJ2-4 | - | TRBV27 | - | 15 | TGCGCCAGCAGTTTCAGGGGCGAGGCCAAAAACATTCAGTACTTC | CASSFRGEAKNIQYF
TRBJ2-7 | TRBD2 | TRBV20-1 | few | 14 | TGCAGTGCTTCCCCGACTAGCGGGGGCTACGAGCAGTACTTC | CSASPTSGGYEQYF
TRBJ1-3 | TRBD1 | TRBV6-6 | - | 15 | TGTGCCAGCAGCCTTGGGACAGTCCCTGGAAACACCATATATTTT | CASSLGTVPGNTIYF
TRBJ1-5 | - | TRBV20-1 | - | 13 | TGCAGTGCTAGGCCCAGGGGTAATCAGCTCCAGCATTTT | CSARPRGNQLQHF
TRBJ2-3 | TRBD2 | TRBV5-1 | once | 15 | TGCGCCAGCGGCTTCCTAGCGGGCAACACAGATACGCAGTATTTT | CASGFLAGNTDTQYF
TRBJ2-1 | - | TRBV15 | - | 11 | TGTGCCACCAGCAGAGGTGGAAAGCAGTTCTTC | CATSRGGKQFF
TRBJ2-5 | TRBD2 | TRBV20-1 | few | 13 | TGCAGTGCTAGGGCAGCGGGGGAGGGGACCCAGTACTTC | CSARAAGEGTQYF
TRBJ2-1 | TRBD2 | TRBV12-3/TRBV12-4 | few | 15 | TGTGCCAGCAGTTTTCGGGGGGGAGACTACAATGAGCAGTTCTTC | CASSFRGGDYNEQFF
TRBJ1-5 | TRBD1 | TRBV4-1 | few | 13 | TGCGCCAGCGCCAACAGGGGAAATCAGCCCCAGCATTTT | CASANRGNQPQHF
TRBJ2-7 | - | TRBV7-2 | - | 14 | TGTGCCAGCAGCTCCGGGACACAAGAGATGGAGCAGTACTTC | CASSSGTQEMEQYF
TRBJ2-7 | TRBD2 | TRBV27 | - | 15 | TGTGCCAGCAGCCGGAGCGGGGGCCTCTCCTACGAGCAGTACTTC | CASSRSGGLSYEQYF
TRBJ2-1 | - | TRBV7-9 | - | 13 | TGTGCCAGCAGCCCCTTTTGGGAAAATGAGCAGTTCTTC | CASSPFWENEQFF
TRBJ1-6 | - | TRBV28 | - | 12 | TGTGCCAGCAGTGGACAGTTCTTCACCCTCCACTTT | CASSGQFFTLHF
TRBJ2-2 | - | TRBV5-6 | - | 15 | TGTGCCAGCAACCGGCGGTACGCGAACACCGGGGAGCTGTTTTTT | CASNRRYANTGELFF
TRBJ2-7 | - | TRBV9 | - | 14 | TGTGCCAGCAGCGGAGGGCCCGAGGAATACGAGCAGTACTTC | CASSGGPEEYEQYF
TRBJ2-7 | - | TRBV20-1 | - | 14 | TGCAGTGCGAGGGGAGATTGGTTATCCTACGAGCAGTACTTC | CSARGDWLSYEQYF
TRBJ2-7 | - | TRBV20-1 | few | 14 | TGCAGTGCTAGAGATACACAGAACCTCTACGAGCAGTACTTC | CSARDTQNLYEQYF
TRBJ1-2 | TRBD1 | TRBV6-4 | - | 15 | TGTGCCAGCAGTGATCTGTCAGGGGGAATCTATGGCTACACCTTC | CASSDLSGGIYGYTF
TRBJ2-3 | TRBD2 | TRBV6-6 | - | 16 | TGTGCCAGCAGTACCCAGGGAGCGGGAGACATAGATACGCAGTATTTT | CASSTQGAGDIDTQYF
TRBJ1-1 | - | TRBV7-3 | - | 15 | TGTGCCAGCAGCTTACGGACGGAAAAGAACACTGAAGCTTTCTTT | CASSLRTEKNTEAFF
TRBJ2-3 | TRBD1 | TRBV15 | - | 16 | TGTGCCGCCAGCGTAGCCCCGGGACAGGGACCAGATACGCAGTATTTT | CAASVAPGQGPDTQYF
TRBJ1-1 | - | TRBV28 | few | 15 | TGTGCCGGCAGTTTTTCCCTTTCCGGGAACACTGAAGCTTTCTTT | CAGSFSLSGNTEAFF
TRBJ1-1 | - | TRBV5-1 | - | 12 | TGCGCCAGCCGTGGGGTGGGGAGAGAAGCTTTCTTT | CASRGVGREAFF
TRBJ2-1 | TRBD1 | TRBV24-1 | - | 15 | TGTGCCACCAGTGATCCCGGGACAGGGGGCACCGAGCAGTTCTTC | CATSDPGTGGTEQFF
TRBJ2-7 | - | TRBV7-7 | many | 13 | TGTGCCAGCAGCTTAGTCGAGGGCGACGAGCAGTACTTC | CASSLVEGDEQYF
TRBJ2-7 | - | TRBV7-8 | few | 14 | TGTGCCAGCAGCTTAGCAGGGCACGGGGCCGAGCAGTACTTC | CASSLAGHGAEQYF
TRBJ1-2 | - | TRBV28 | few | 14 | TGTGCCAGCAGGCCTATGACAGGTTCCTATGGCTACACCTTC | CASRPMTGSYGYTF
TRBJ2-1 | TRBD2 | TRBV7-9 | - | 16 | TGTGCCAGCAGCTCTTTTAGCGGGAGGGCCGGGAATGAGCAGTTCTTC | CASSSFSGRAGNEQFF
TRBJ2-7 | TRBD1 | TRBV28 | - | 15 | TGTGCCAGCAGTGCCCCCACGGACAGGGGCTACGAGCAGTACTTC | CASSAPTDRGYEQYF
TRBJ2-1 | TRBD2 | TRBV20-1 | few | 16 | TGCAGTGCTAGAGACCCGCGGGGGGACTCCTACAATGAGCAGTTCTTC | CSARDPRGDSYNEQFF
TRBJ2-2 | TRBD2 | TRBV27 | few | 17 | TGTGCCAGCAGTCCGGGACTAGCGGGAGGGCCGTCCGGGGAGCTGTTTTTT | CASSPGLAGGPSGELFF
TRBJ2-2 | TRBD1 | TRBV7-9 | few | 15 | TGTGCCAGCAGCCAGAGGACAGGGGTGACCGGGGAGCTGTTTTTT | CASSQRTGVTGELFF
TRBJ2-1 | - | TRBV4-2 | - | 16 | TGTGCCAGCAGCCAAGAGGCTAGGAGGGCCGGGAATGAGCAGTGCTTC | CASSQEARRAGNEQCF
TRBJ2-7 | - | TRBV28 | many | 16 | TGTGCCAGCAGTCCCTCCGGACAGTCTAAGCTCAACGAGCAGTACTTC | CASSPSGQSKLNEQYF
TRBJ2-1 | TRBD2 | TRBV7-2 | once | 19 | TGTGCCAGCAGCCCCTACCCGACCTCGACTAGCTTCTCCTACAATGAGCAGTTCTTC | CASSPYPTSTSFSYNEQFF